The 5 T cell receptor beta chains below all came from one sample that was sequenced in a study of blood T cell repertoires in COVID-19. Clones were read by immunoSEQ multiplex PCR, and TCRdb kept only the in-frame ones, dropping some. This table has fewer than 300,000 clones, 85% appearing once. Source material: PBMCs or T cells enriched from blood (not recorded which). Receptors were obtained from a woman aged 50 to 60 who had recovered from COVID-19.

V gene TRBV4-3 combines with J gene TRBJ2-1; D may be TRBD1 (6 bases). The CDR3 has 14 residues. CDR1 is LGHNA, CDR2 YSLEER, per germline. V was cut by 2 bases and J by 1 base, with 6 bases left in between. The CDR3 bases are TGCGCCAGCAGCCAAACAGGGTCCTACAATGAGCAGTTCTTC. It yields the protein CASSQTGSYNEQFF.

The chain joins TRBV19 to TRBJ2-7, with TRBD1 identical over 9 bases. The germline V gene has CDR1 LNHDA and CDR2 SQIVND (reference sequence). The CDR3 is made up of 14 amino acids. After removal of 4 bases from V and 2 bases from J, the junction contained 3 bases not matched to a gene. This chain's CDR3 is CASSTGTGPYEQYF. CDR3 nucleotides: TGTGCCAGTAGTACAGGGACAGGGCCCTACGAGCAGTACTTC.

This clone has just one count. This chain joins TRBV6-5 and TRBJ1-2, with TRBD1 matching 7 bases. CDR3 length equals 14 residues. The V and J ends lost 2 bases and 5 bases, in that order; junction bases with no gene match: 5. CDR1 MNHEY and CDR2 SVGAGI come from the germline V gene. The CDR3 loop reads CASSYRGQGYGYTF. The CDR3 DNA follows: TGTGCCAGCAGTTACAGGGGGCAGGGGTATGGCTACACCTTC.

V is TRBV9 and J is TRBJ2-3, with 12 bases fitting TRBD2. J gave up 1 base and V 3 bases, and 3 bases lay outside the gene matches. The CDR3 totals 16 residues. In germline, CDR1 is SGDLS, CDR2 YYNGEE. CDR3 in DNA: TGTGCCAGCAGCGCCAGACTAGCGGGGGGCACAGATACGCAGTATTTT. This encodes CASSARLAGGTDTQYF.

The gene calls are TRBV5-1 and TRBJ1-5; D unresolved. The CDR3 sequence is 15 residues long. The V gene lost 0 bases and the J gene lost 5 bases, with 12 bases spanning the gap. From germline, CDR1 is SGHRS and CDR2 YFSETQ. Here the CDR3 DNA reads TGCGCCAGCAGCTTGGGTTTTGGAGCAGATCAGCCCCAGCATTTT. Translated: CASSLGFGADQPQHF.